This T cell receptor beta chain was retrieved from a study of blood T cell repertoires in COVID-19. CDR1 and CDR2 (germline): SGHDN, FVKESK. There are 13 residues in the CDR3. Trimming at V came to 1 base and at J to 15 bases, leaving 8 bases not matched to a gene. The data were produced by immunoSEQ multiplex PCR, yet TCRdb's version contains in-frame clones alone and is incomplete. This table holds fewer than 250,000 clones, around 87% found once. The clonotype was recovered from a man in his 60s with acute or convalescent COVID-19. This rearrangement joins TRBV14 to TRBJ1-4, with 7 positions matching TRBD1. The sample taken for sequencing was peripheral blood. CDR3: CASSQAKTGSVFF. The DNA for the CDR3 is TGTGCCAGCAGCCAAGCTAAGACAGGGTCGGTGTTTTTT. Drawing the rest from reference TRBV14 and TRBJ1-4, the complete variable domain is EAGVTQFPSHSVIEKGQTVTLRCDPISGHDNLYWYRRVMGKEIKFLLHFVKESKQDESGMPNNRFLAERTGGTYSTLKVQPAELEDSGVYFCASSQAKTGSVFFGSGTQLSVL.